The 13 T cell receptor beta chains reported below all come from one sample, sequenced in a study of beta chain features in type 1 diabetes. The sequenced template was cDNA made from the entire isolated RNA. Clones were sequenced by immunoSEQ multiplex PCR, and TCRdb holds only the in-frame ones, with some missing. The table has 900,000 or so clones, roughly 15% seen once; the top ten hold 0.023%. Sequencing was performed on naive CD4+ T cells from blood. Receptor source: a woman under 30 in good health.

This clone occurred a few times. The genes are TRBV5-4 and TRBJ1-2, with 8 positions matching TRBD1. V dropped 4 bases and J dropped 3; count of bases not matched to a gene: 2. Germline-derived CDR1 and CDR2 are SGHNT and YYREEE (reference sequence). The CDR3 runs 13 residues. The CDR3 protein is CASSKDRDYGYTF. As DNA, the CDR3 is TGTGCCAGCAGCAAGGACAGGGACTATGGCTACACCTTC.

This clone has more than one count but fewer than ten. V usage is TRBV7-2 and J usage is TRBJ2-5; no clear D gene. V was pared by 2 bases and J by 4 bases, with 14 bases between. CDR3 size: 15 residues. The germline CDR1 and CDR2 sequences are SGHTA and FQGNSA. The CDR3 coding sequence is TGTGCCAGCAGCTTATACCCTAGGTACCCAGAGACCCAGTACTTC. Its protein is CASSLYPRYPETQYF.

This clone has more than one count but fewer than ten. The chain has TRBV2 and TRBJ1-4; D ambiguous. The germline V and J ends were trimmed by 3 bases and 5 bases, with 4 bases remaining between them. Germline CDR1 SNHLY, CDR2 FYNNEI. The CDR3 runs to 12 residues. The CDR3 DNA reads TGTGCCAGCAGTGACAGGAATGAAAAACTGTTTTTT. It is translated as CASSDRNEKLFF.

The gene calls are TRBV7-9 and TRBJ2-5; D might be TRBD2 (6 bases). The V end lost 8 bases, the J end lost 5 bases, and 24 bases lay between the germline ends. The CDR3 totals 16 residues. Germline lookup yields CDR1 SEHNR and CDR2 FQNEAQ (reference sequence). The CDR3 loop reads CASATRREIGRETQYF. CDR3 nucleotide sequence: TGTGCCAGCGCTACTAGGCGGGAAATAGGCAGGGAGACCCAGTACTTC.

This clone has more than one count but fewer than ten. The same CDR3 can be traced to other DNA sequences in this sample. V gene TRBV9 combines with J gene TRBJ2-7, with a tentative D call TRBD2 (5 bases). This CDR3 spans 14 amino acids. Trimming took 3 bases from V and 0 from J, leaving 10 bases between them. Germline CDR1 reads SGDLS; CDR2 reads YYNGEE. The CDR3 sequence: CASSAGLSSYEQYF. CDR3 coding DNA: TGTGCCAGCAGCGCTGGACTCAGCTCCTACGAGCAGTACTTC.

J is TRBJ2-5 and V is TRBV7-2; no clear D gene. Germline V gene data show CDR1 as SGHTA and CDR2 as FQGNSA. The CDR3 has 13 residues. Trimming took 1 base from V and 5 from J, leaving 8 bases between them. The CDR3 region has the DNA TGTGCCAGCAGCTTAGGAAATCCGGAGACCCAGTACTTC. Its protein is CASSLGNPETQYF.

This clone showed up just a few times. The gene calls are TRBV6-5 and TRBJ2-1; no firm D call. V lost 7 bases and J lost 5, with 9 bases in between. Germline V lookup: CDR1 MNHEY, CDR2 SVGAGI. CDR3 length: 12 amino acids. The CDR3 bases are TGTGCCAGCACCGACCGGAACAATGAGCAGTTCTTC. Its translation is CASTDRNNEQFF.

The chain is built from TRBV15 and TRBJ2-1; D is undetermined. Trimming took off 0 bases at V and 7 bases at J, with 13 bases between the two ends. Germline loops: CDR1 LNHNV, CDR2 YYDKDF (reference sequence). CDR3 length: 15 residues. The CDR3 bases are TGTGCCACCAGCAGAGATCAGGCCGCAGATAATGAGCAGTTCTTC. Residues: CATSRDQAADNEQFF.

This clone has only a few counts. V and J are TRBV19 and TRBJ2-1; 8 nucleotides agree with TRBD2. In germline, CDR1 is LNHDA, CDR2 SQIVND (reference sequence). Losses at the gene ends were 7 bases for V and 6 bases for J; bases not matched to a gene: 5. The CDR3 covers 13 residues. This chain's CDR3 is CASTQRESNEQFF. DNA for the CDR3: TGTGCCAGTACGCAGCGGGAGAGCAATGAGCAGTTCTTC.

This clone turned up a few times. The rearrangement links TRBV28 to TRBJ1-1; 11 nucleotides agree with TRBD1. The V and J ends lost 4 bases and 4 bases, in that order; junction bases with no gene match: 14. Germline V lookup: CDR1 MDHEN, CDR2 SYDVKM. There are 18 residues in the CDR3. In DNA form, the CDR3 reads TGTGCCAGCAGTTCACCGCATGCGGGACAGGGGGTCACCACTGAAGCTTTCTTT. The encoded protein is CASSSPHAGQGVTTEAFF.

The rearrangement uses TRBV28 and TRBJ1-2; 8 positions agree with TRBD1. CDR1 MDHEN and CDR2 SYDVKM come from the germline V gene. This CDR3 contains 14 residues. Germline trimming cut 5 bases from V and 4 bases from J; bases unmatched to any gene: 6. CDR3 protein: CASSRTGLLYGYTF. CDR3 DNA sequence: TGTGCCAGCAGTCGGACAGGGCTACTCTATGGCTACACCTTC.

This clone was seen only a few times. The V and J genes are TRBV6-1 and TRBJ2-3; D perhaps matches TRBD1 (6 bases). Looked up from germline, CDR1 is MNHNS and CDR2 is SASEGT. Deletions cut 8 bases from V and 1 base from J, with 13 bases between. The CDR3 covers 14 residues. In nucleotides, the CDR3 is TGTGCCAGCCAATGGACAGCCCGCACAGATACGCAGTATTTT. This encodes CASQWTARTDTQYF.

This clone was detected a few times. The chain uses TRBV19 and TRBJ2-3; unclear D gene. The CDR3 runs to 12 residues. Germline V gene sequence: CDR1 LNHDA, CDR2 SQIVND (reference sequence). V shed 6 bases and J shed 0 bases, with 4 bases lying between them. In DNA form, the CDR3 reads TGTGCCAGTAGGGGAAGCACAGATACGCAGTATTTT. Its protein is CASRGSTDTQYF.